The 15 T cell receptor beta chains presented below share a single source sample, sequenced in a study of T cell changes during pregnancy in multiple sclerosis. Here immunoSEQ multiplex PCR was the method, and the copy in TCRdb shows in-frame clones only, minus some. Of some 50,000 clones detected, 85% to 95% appear once; the ten largest clones hold about 0.99%. The sample in question was peripheral blood, obtained after pregnancy. The receptors derive from a female donor with multiple sclerosis, enrolled in a pregnancy study.

The rearrangement joins TRBV6-5 to TRBJ1-2; TRBD1 might be the D (6 bases). This CDR3 has 15 residues. The V gene lost 8 bases and the J gene lost 5 bases, with 21 bases spanning the gap. Germline CDR1 MNHEY, CDR2 SVGAGI. For the CDR3, the DNA is TGTGCCAGCGGGTTACAGGGTTGGACTTCTTATGGCTACACCTTC. Translation: CASGLQGWTSYGYTF.

V and J are TRBV5-4 and TRBJ1-4; 7 nucleotides agree with TRBD1. The V gene's germline CDR1 is SGHNT and CDR2 YYREEE (reference sequence). The V segment lost 1 base and the J segment 0 bases; nucleotides outside the gene matches: 3. This CDR3 region has 16 residues. The CDR3 is CASSLSQGATNEKLFF. The DNA for the CDR3 is TGTGCCAGCAGCTTGTCCCAGGGGGCAACTAATGAAAAACTGTTTTTT.

The V and J genes are TRBV6-1 and TRBJ2-7; weak D call: TRBD1 (6 bases). This CDR3 has 15 residues. The germline V and J ends were trimmed by 4 bases and 1 base, with 14 bases remaining between them. Germline V gene data show CDR1 as MNHNS and CDR2 as SASEGT. The CDR3 here is CASSASGAISYEQYF. CDR3 DNA sequence: TGTGCCAGCAGTGCATCAGGGGCGATATCCTACGAGCAGTACTTC.

The chain carries TRBV5-3 and TRBJ1-2; 9 nucleotides match TRBD1. TRBV5-3 is known as an ORF, though its function is uncertain. This CDR3 is 16 amino acids long. Trimming cost V 5 bases and J 7 bases; bases outside gene matches: 15. The CDR3 protein is CARRLHRRQGESGYTF. DNA for the CDR3: TGTGCCAGAAGGCTTCACAGGCGACAGGGGGAGAGTGGCTACACCTTC.

The V and J genes are TRBV21-1 and TRBJ1-2; the D call TRBD1 from the table was never checked on the DNA. TRBV21-1 is a listed pseudogene. This CDR3 contains 15 residues. CDR3 loop: CASSKEQGATYGYTF. The CDR3 nucleotides are TGTGCCAGCAGCAAAGAGCAGGGGGCGACCTATGGCTACACCTTC.

J is TRBJ1-1 and V is TRBV29-1, with D unresolved. Per the germline V gene, CDR1 is SQVTM and CDR2 is ANQGSEA. Trimming took 0 bases from V and 3 from J, leaving 8 bases between them. The CDR3 runs to 13 residues. The CDR3 DNA reads TGCAGCGTTGAAGACACAGTGTACACTGAAGCTTTCTTT. This gives the protein CSVEDTVYTEAFF.

The chain links TRBV14 to TRBJ2-7, with D uncertain. Trimming pared 0 bases from V and 2 bases from J, leaving 2 bases between. The CDR3 runs 12 residues. In germline, CDR1 is SGHDN, CDR2 FVKESK. CDR3 nucleotide sequence: TGTGCCAGCAGCCAAGATACCTACGAGCAGTACTTC. Its protein is CASSQDTYEQYF. Together with reference TRBV14 and TRBJ2-7, the CDR3 gives the full variable domain: EAGVTQFPSHSVIEKGQTVTLRCDPISGHDNLYWYRRVMGKEIKFLLHFVKESKQDESGMPNNRFLAERTGGTYSTLKVQPAELEDSGVYFCASSQDTYEQYFGPGTRLTVT.

The rearrangement links TRBV7-3 to TRBJ1-1, with 7 bases fitting TRBD1. Per germline, CDR1 SGHTA and CDR2 FQGTGA. The junction had 5 bases not matched to a gene; V was cut back by 3 bases and J by 4 bases. The CDR3 runs to 14 residues. Here the CDR3 reads CASSLMTGPTEAFF. The DNA of the CDR3 is TGTGCCAGCAGCTTGATGACAGGGCCCACTGAAGCTTTCTTT.

DNA for the CDR3: TGCAGCGTTGAGCTAGCGGGGGGACAAGAGACCCAGTACTTC. This codes for CSVELAGGQETQYF. The genes are TRBV29-1 and TRBJ2-5; 11 bases align to TRBD2. The trim removed 3 bases at V and 2 bases at J, leaving 2 bases unmatched. This CDR3 spans 14 amino acids. The germline V gene has CDR1 SQVTM and CDR2 ANQGSEA.

This sequence joins TRBV5-8 and TRBJ1-6; the D gene is possibly TRBD1 (6 bases). V was clipped by 0 bases and J by 13 bases, with 26 bases between them. CDR3 length equals 18 residues. CDR1 and CDR2 (germline): SGHTS, YDEGEE. CDR3 loop: CASSLVGQHQALIHPLHF. The CDR3, as DNA: TGTGCCAGCAGCTTGGTAGGACAGCATCAAGCCTTAATTCACCCCCTCCACTTT.

The chain joins TRBV9 to TRBJ2-5; TRBD1 matches at 7 bases. This CDR3 spans 15 amino acids. V lost 0 bases to trimming and J lost 1 base; unmatched junction nucleotides: 3. Germline CDR1 SGDLS, CDR2 YYNGEE. The CDR3 spells CASSVARGLQETQYF. The CDR3 coding sequence is TGTGCCAGCAGCGTAGCAAGGGGGCTCCAAGAGACCCAGTACTTC.

J is TRBJ1-2 and V is TRBV6-5; the match to TRBD1 covers 7 bases. The ends lost 10 bases at V and 4 bases at J; junction bases unmatched: 12. Germline lookup yields CDR1 MNHEY and CDR2 SVGAGI. The CDR3 is 14 residues long. The CDR3 region has the DNA TGTGCCATCCGAGTCCCCGGGACAGCCTATGGCTACACCTTC. Protein sequence: CAIRVPGTAYGYTF.

This chain joins TRBV7-2 and TRBJ2-5; no definite D call. Germline values: CDR1 SGHTA, CDR2 FQGNSA. V was clipped by 6 bases and J by 2 bases, with 4 bases between them. This CDR3 contains 11 residues. CDR3 in amino acids: CASSRQETQYF. For the CDR3, the DNA is TGTGCCAGCAGTCGGCAAGAGACCCAGTACTTC.

This clone was counted only a few times. The genes are TRBV6-1 and TRBJ1-2; D call uncertain. V dropped 4 bases and J dropped 0 bases, with 9 bases sitting between them. This CDR3 region has 14 residues. Per the germline V gene, CDR1 is MNHNS and CDR2 is SASEGT. CDR3 sequence reads: CASSVGGTNYGYTF. The CDR3 DNA reads TGTGCCAGCAGTGTTGGAGGGACTAACTATGGCTACACCTTC.

This chain links TRBV6-6 with TRBJ2-3; 9 nucleotides align to TRBD1. The junction had 16 bases not matched to a gene; V was cut back by 7 bases and J by 8 bases. The CDR3 is made up of 16 amino acids. Germline CDR1 reads MNHNY; CDR2 reads SVGAGI (reference sequence). CDR3 in DNA: TGTGCCAGCACGATTATGGGGGGACAGGGTAGGGCTACGCAGTATTTT. Protein sequence: CASTIMGGQGRATQYF.